This T cell receptor (beta chain) was identified in a study of T cells in Graves' hyperthyroidism and ophthalmopathy. Graves' hyperthyroidism is called stable when ophthalmopathy does not progress within 18 months. Hyperthyroidism had been newly diagnosed in patients aged 18 to 65, and its duration was under 2 months. Uncontrolled infections, other autoimmune diseases, pregnancy or lactation led to exclusion of patients. Diagnosing involved the use of clinical symptoms, serum thyroxine and TRAb, thyroid ultrasound and orbital computed tomography. CDR3 size: 12 residues. The trim removed 5 bases at V and 4 bases at J, leaving 4 bases unmatched. The germline V gene has CDR1 SQVTM and CDR2 ANQGSEA. RNA transcripts gave rise to amplified TCR beta CDR3 regions. HTBI primers were used for first-round RT-PCR of the TCR CDR3. TCRdb recomputed calls from the multiplex PCR reads with MiXCR, one row per CDR3 protein. The table lists some 210,000 distinct CDR3 sequences, about a sixth of them singletons.

This chain uses TRBV29-1 with TRBJ1-2; 7 nucleotides line up with TRBD1. The sample was blood. The sequence was collected from a man aged 45-65 years with Graves' hyperthyroidism. Here the CDR3 DNA reads TGCAGCGTTCAGGGGGACGGCTATGGCTACACCTTC. Protein sequence: CSVQGDGYGYTF.